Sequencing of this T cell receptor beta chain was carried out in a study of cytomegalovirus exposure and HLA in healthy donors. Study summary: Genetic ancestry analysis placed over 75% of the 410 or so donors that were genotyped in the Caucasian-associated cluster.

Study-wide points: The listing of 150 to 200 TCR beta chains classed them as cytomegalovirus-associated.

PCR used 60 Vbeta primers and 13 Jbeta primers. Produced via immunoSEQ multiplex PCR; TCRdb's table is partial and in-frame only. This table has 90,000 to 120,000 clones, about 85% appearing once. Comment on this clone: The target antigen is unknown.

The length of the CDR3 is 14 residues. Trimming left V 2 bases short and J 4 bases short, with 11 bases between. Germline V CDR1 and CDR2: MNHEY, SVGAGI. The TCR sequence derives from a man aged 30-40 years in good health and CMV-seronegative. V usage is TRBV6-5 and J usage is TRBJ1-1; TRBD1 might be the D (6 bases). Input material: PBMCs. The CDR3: CASSYAQGITEAFF. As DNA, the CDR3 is TGTGCCAGCAGTTACGCACAGGGAATCACTGAAGCTTTCTTT.